Following are 21 T cell receptor beta chains from one sample sequenced in a study of blood T cell repertoires in COVID-19. The assay was immunoSEQ multiplex PCR, and TCRdb's table has in-frame clones only and misses some. The sample contains roughly 240,000 clones, approximately 80% of which appear only once. Sequencing was carried out using peripheral blood. The receptors were sampled from a woman in her sixties or seventies with acute or convalescent COVID-19.

The J gene is TRBJ1-5, the V gene TRBV19; TRBD1 is a possible D gene (6 bases). Per the germline V gene, CDR1 is LNHDA and CDR2 is SQIVND (reference sequence). V was clipped by 1 base and J by 7 bases, with 11 bases between them. This CDR3 is built from 14 residues. The CDR3 region is CASSIGGGEQPQHF. The CDR3 nucleotides are TGTGCCAGTAGTATAGGCGGGGGCGAACAGCCCCAGCATTTT.

V gene TRBV28 combines with J gene TRBJ1-1; weak D call: TRBD1 (5 bases). V was pared by 0 bases and J by 1 base, with 15 bases between. Germline lookup yields CDR1 MDHEN and CDR2 SYDVKM. The CDR3 spans 17 residues. The CDR3 DNA follows: TGTGCCAGCAGTTTATGGTCCCAGGGATTTCGGAACACTGAAGCTTTCTTT. It specifies CASSLWSQGFRNTEAFF.

The chain uses TRBV28 and TRBJ1-1; possible D gene TRBD1, 6 bases. Trimming stripped 8 bases from V and 7 bases from J, with 17 bases between. The CDR3 contains 13 residues. CDR1 and CDR2 (germline): MDHEN, SYDVKM. The CDR3 nucleotides read TGTGCCAGCTGGGACCAGGGGCGGTTTGAAGCTTTCTTT. It translates to CASWDQGRFEAFF.

This clone was seen only a few times. The rearrangement uses TRBV5-6 and TRBJ2-1, with TRBD2 matching 13 bases. Germline loops: CDR1 SGHDT, CDR2 YYEEEE. With 4 bases clipped from V and 3 bases from J, the junction kept 4 bases outside the gene matches. The CDR3 spans 16 residues. The CDR3 spells CASSRWTSGGYNEQFF. The CDR3 DNA reads TGTGCCAGCAGCCGATGGACTAGCGGGGGCTACAATGAGCAGTTCTTC.

The chain employs TRBV15 and TRBJ1-5, with D maybe TRBD1 (6 bases). The germline V gene encodes CDR1 LNHNV and CDR2 YYDKDF (reference sequence). With 3 bases removed from V and 3 bases from J, the gap between germline ends came to 15 bases. This CDR3 is built from 16 residues. The DNA for the CDR3 is TGTGCCACCAGCAGGGGACATGCGGGCCTCAATCAGCCCCAGCATTTT. Translation: CATSRGHAGLNQPQHF.

This clone has only a few counts. The gene calls are TRBV18 and TRBJ2-6; D may be TRBD2 (5 bases). The CDR3 is made up of 17 amino acids. The germline V gene encodes CDR1 KGHSH and CDR2 LQKENI. The V and J ends lost 0 bases and 0 bases respectively, with 9 bases between them. The CDR3 bases are TGTGCCAGCTCACCACCGAAGAGCGGCTCTGGGGCCAACGTCCTGACTTTC. Protein product: CASSPPKSGSGANVLTF.

This clone was detected a few times. The chain links TRBV2 to TRBJ2-7; D is uncertain. Germline V gene lookup returns CDR1 SNHLY and CDR2 FYNNEI. The CDR3 spans 11 residues. Trimming removed 4 bases at V and 3 bases at J, with 4 bases between. DNA of the CDR3: TGTGCCAGCAGTGTCGGCTACGAGCAGTACTTC. It translates to CASSVGYEQYF.

The chain has TRBV2 and TRBJ2-3; the match to TRBD2 covers 7 bases. The junction had 3 bases not matched to a gene; V was cut back by 2 bases and J by 7 bases. The V gene's germline CDR1 is SNHLY and CDR2 FYNNEI. CDR3 size: 13 residues. CDR3 DNA: TGTGCCAGCAGTGAATTAGCGGGCAATACGCAGTATTTT. Residues: CASSELAGNTQYF.

The CDR3 region has the DNA TGCAGCGCTGACAGGGGCCAAGAGACCCAGTACTTC. The encoded protein is CSADRGQETQYF. J is TRBJ2-5 and V is TRBV29-1; 8 nucleotides line up with TRBD1. The CDR3 spans 12 residues. Germline CDR1 SQVTM, CDR2 ANQGSEA. V lost 7 bases, J lost 1 base, and 2 bases stayed unmatched. The full variable domain, its missing parts supplied by reference TRBV29-1 and TRBJ2-5, is SAVISQKPSRDICQRGTSLTIQCQVDSQVTMMFWYRQQPGQSLTLIATANQGSEATYESGFVIDKFPISRPNLTFSTLTVSNMSPEDSSIYLCSADRGQETQYFGPGTRLLVL.

In this sample, this clone turned up a few times. The rearrangement links TRBV12-3 or TRBV12-4 to TRBJ2-2; the match to TRBD2 covers 7 bases. The CDR3 has 12 residues. The V gene end was trimmed by 7 bases and the J gene end by 7 bases; junction bases not matched to a gene: 3. The CDR3 sequence: CASNRGVGELFF. Here the CDR3 DNA reads TGTGCCAGCAACCGGGGGGTCGGGGAGCTGTTTTTT.

V and J are TRBV5-8 and TRBJ1-4; 10 bases are shared with TRBD1. The CDR3 runs 20 residues. Germline assignment: CDR1 SGHTS and CDR2 YDEGEE. The J segment lost 7 bases and the V segment lost 3 bases, leaving 21 bases of the junction unmatched. The CDR3 spells CASSSRVRDRGISGIEKLFF. The CDR3 DNA reads as TGTGCCAGCAGCTCGCGGGTCCGGGACAGGGGTATTAGCGGGATTGAAAAACTGTTTTTT. Supplemented by reference TRBV5-8 and TRBJ1-4, the full variable domain reads EAGVTQSPTHLIKTRGQQATLRCSPISGHTSVYWYQQALGLGLQFLLWYDEGEERNRGNFPPRFSGRQFPNYSSELNVNALELEDSALYLCASSSRVRDRGISGIEKLFFGSGTQLSVL.

The V and J genes are TRBV7-6 and TRBJ2-7; TRBD1 agrees at 9 bases. Germline V lookup: CDR1 SGHVS, CDR2 FNYEAQ. There are 15 residues in the CDR3. The V and J ends lost 5 bases and 2 bases, in that order; junction bases with no gene match: 7. The CDR3 DNA is TGTGCCAGCAGCCGTCCGGGACAGGGCACCTACGAGCAGTACTTC. Protein product: CASSRPGQGTYEQYF.

This clone was detected only a few times. The chain links TRBV7-9 to TRBJ1-3, with a possible D match to TRBD1 (5 bases). The CDR3 runs to 13 residues. CDR1 is SEHNR and CDR2 is FQNEAQ in the germline V gene (reference sequence). Trimming pared 0 bases from V and 8 bases from J, leaving 8 bases between. For the CDR3, the DNA is TGTGCCAGCAGCTTAGCCAGGGATGACACCATATATTTT. This encodes CASSLARDDTIYF.

This clone was counted a single time. J is TRBJ2-1 and V is TRBV5-1; tentative D call: TRBD2 (6 bases). Trimming removed 0 bases at V and 0 bases at J, with 10 bases between. The length of the CDR3 is 16 residues. CDR1 and CDR2 from the germline V gene are SGHRS and YFSETQ. The CDR3 sequence is CASSLDGSSSYNEQFF. Written as DNA, the CDR3 is TGCGCCAGCAGCTTGGACGGGAGCAGCTCCTACAATGAGCAGTTCTTC.

This clone came up once. The V call is TRBV27, the J call TRBJ2-4; the D is unclear. Trimming cost V 6 bases and J 5 bases, with 17 bases left between them. CDR1 is MNHEY, CDR2 SMNVEV, per germline (reference sequence). This CDR3 is built from 15 residues. DNA of the CDR3: TGTGCCAGCAGCTCGTGGGCCCTTTCGCAAAACATTCAGTACTTC. As protein: CASSSWALSQNIQYF.

This chain connects TRBV5-1 to TRBJ2-5; TRBD1 matches 12 bases. Germline V lookup: CDR1 SGHRS, CDR2 YFSETQ. The V and J ends lost 3 bases and 4 bases, in that order; junction bases with no gene match: 4. The length of the CDR3 is 15 residues. The CDR3 DNA sequence: TGCGCCAGCAGCTGGGGGACAGGGGGCAGAGAGACCCAGTACTTC. This translates into CASSWGTGGRETQYF. Filled out from reference TRBV5-1 and TRBJ2-5, the complete variable domain reads KAGVTQTPRYLIKTRGQQVTLSCSPISGHRSVSWYQQTPGQGLQFLFEYFSETQRNKGNFPGRFSGRQFSNSRSEMNVSTLELGDSALYLCASSWGTGGRETQYFGPGTRLLVL.

This clone was recorded once. The V gene is TRBV18, the J gene TRBJ1-1; 8 positions agree with TRBD1. The CDR3 totals 14 residues. CDR1 KGHSH and CDR2 LQKENI come from the germline V gene. Trimming removed 5 bases from V and 1 base from J; junction bases left unmatched: 3. The CDR3 spells CASSSGQGNTEAFF. The CDR3 DNA sequence: TGTGCCAGCTCAAGCGGACAGGGGAACACTGAAGCTTTCTTT.

The chain employs TRBV3-1 (or the pseudogene TRBV3-2) and TRBJ1-4, with TRBD1 as a possible D gene (5 bases). The CDR3 has 13 amino acids. Germline CDR1 is LGHDT and CDR2 is YNNKEL (reference sequence). Trimming removed 0 bases at V and 16 bases at J, with 15 bases between. The CDR3 is CASSQDLGGNQFF. CDR3 DNA: TGTGCCAGCAGCCAAGATTTGGGGGGGAACCAGTTTTTT.

Notes on this clone: A far larger clone is only one base removed, so a read error is likely. This rearrangement joins TRBV7-8 to TRBJ1-2; D is possibly TRBD1 (5 bases). The CDR3 covers 13 residues. V was pared by 1 base and J by 3 bases, with 6 bases between. Germline lookup yields CDR1 SGHVS and CDR2 FQNEAQ. CDR3 loop: CASSLGQYYGYTF. The DNA of the CDR3 is TGTGCCAGCAGCTTAGGACAGTACTATGGCTACACCTTC.

This clone was counted between two and nine times. The chain uses TRBV3-1 (or the pseudogene TRBV3-2) and TRBJ1-3; tentative D call: TRBD1 (5 bases). Looked up from germline, CDR1 is LGHDT and CDR2 is YNNKEL (reference sequence). V lost 0 bases and J 1 base, leaving 13 bases between the germline ends. There are 17 residues in the CDR3. The CDR3 sequence: CASSQDVGTKSGNTIYF. Written as DNA, the CDR3 is TGTGCCAGCAGCCAAGATGTCGGGACTAAGTCTGGAAACACCATATATTTT.

J is TRBJ2-5 and V is TRBV11-1, with unresolved D. The length of the CDR3 is 12 residues. V lost 5 bases and J lost 7, with 11 bases in between. Germline V lookup: CDR1 SGHAT, CDR2 FQDESV (reference sequence). DNA for the CDR3: TGTGCCAGCAGCCCCCCGAGTGGGACCCAGTACTTC. Protein sequence: CASSPPSGTQYF.